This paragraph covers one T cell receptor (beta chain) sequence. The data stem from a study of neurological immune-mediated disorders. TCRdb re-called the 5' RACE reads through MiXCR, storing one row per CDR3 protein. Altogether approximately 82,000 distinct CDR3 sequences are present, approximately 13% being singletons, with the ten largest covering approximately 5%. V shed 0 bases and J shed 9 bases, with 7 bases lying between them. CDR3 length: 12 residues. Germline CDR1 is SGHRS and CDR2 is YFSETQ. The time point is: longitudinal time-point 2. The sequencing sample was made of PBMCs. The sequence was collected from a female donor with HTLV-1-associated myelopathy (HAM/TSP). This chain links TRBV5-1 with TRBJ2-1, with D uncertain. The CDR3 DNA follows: TGCGCCAGCAGCTTGGATATAGCTGAGCAGTTCTTC. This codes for CASSLDIAEQFF.